Listed below are T cell receptor beta chains from one sample, sequenced in a study of blood T cell repertoires in COVID-19. TCRdb's table, derived via immunoSEQ multiplex PCR, lists solely in-frame clones and lacks some. The profile shows fewer than 15,000 clones, about 90% of them singletons. The sequencing sample was made of peripheral blood. These receptor sequences come from a woman in her seventies with active COVID-19. The CDR3 runs from the conserved cysteine through the conserved F or W. The order of the fields is V gene, clone size, J gene, CDR3 protein. Expanded clones are given a class, and other clones once, few, many or no size at all.

v_call: TRBV18
clone_size: -
j_call: TRBJ2-3
cdr3_aa: CASSPPTSSDTQYF

v_call: TRBV7-9
clone_size: -
j_call: TRBJ1-1
cdr3_aa: CASSLAPAGTEAFF

v_call: TRBV6-5
clone_size: few
j_call: TRBJ1-2
cdr3_aa: CASISIGQGEYGYTF

v_call: TRBV6-5
clone_size: -
j_call: TRBJ2-7
cdr3_aa: CASRPSGSYEQYF

v_call: TRBV29-1
clone_size: -
j_call: TRBJ1-1
cdr3_aa: CSVQVGGMNTEAFF

v_call: TRBV19
clone_size: -
j_call: TRBJ2-7
cdr3_aa: CASSGPSGSLYEQYF

v_call: TRBV7-2
clone_size: -
j_call: TRBJ1-1
cdr3_aa: CASSVHTNTEAFF

v_call: TRBV4-3
clone_size: few
j_call: TRBJ2-7
cdr3_aa: CASSQGDSSVQYF

v_call: TRBV5-4
clone_size: -
j_call: TRBJ2-7
cdr3_aa: CASSLTGSYEQYF

v_call: TRBV9
clone_size: -
j_call: TRBJ2-1
cdr3_aa: CASSASGGTYNEQFF

v_call: TRBV5-1
clone_size: -
j_call: TRBJ1-3
cdr3_aa: CASRTDTSGNTIYF

v_call: TRBV24-1
clone_size: once
j_call: TRBJ2-2
cdr3_aa: CATGTGGNTGELFF

v_call: TRBV10-1
clone_size: once
j_call: TRBJ2-4
cdr3_aa: CASNRLAPAGIQYF

v_call: TRBV2
clone_size: -
j_call: TRBJ2-1
cdr3_aa: CASSAFEGVAYNEQFF

v_call: TRBV18
clone_size: -
j_call: TRBJ1-1
cdr3_aa: CASSPDFLNTEAFF

v_call: TRBV7-8
clone_size: -
j_call: TRBJ2-5
cdr3_aa: CASSPLWLAGGFEETQYF

v_call: TRBV9
clone_size: -
j_call: TRBJ2-7
cdr3_aa: CASSTRQGPTYEQYF

v_call: TRBV28
clone_size: once
j_call: TRBJ1-4
cdr3_aa: CASSPGTWGEKLFF

v_call: TRBV28
clone_size: -
j_call: TRBJ2-3
cdr3_aa: CASSSKREVSNTQYF

v_call: TRBV9
clone_size: -
j_call: TRBJ2-2
cdr3_aa: CASSWTSGSSNTGELFF

v_call: TRBV19
clone_size: -
j_call: TRBJ2-1
cdr3_aa: CASKARDQSYNEQFF

v_call: TRBV27
clone_size: -
j_call: TRBJ2-1
cdr3_aa: CASSLNLAPGLAEFF

v_call: TRBV4-1
clone_size: -
j_call: TRBJ2-7
cdr3_aa: CASKSRGSEEQYF

v_call: TRBV9
clone_size: -
j_call: TRBJ2-2
cdr3_aa: CASSALNTGELFF

v_call: TRBV6-2/TRBV6-3
clone_size: -
j_call: TRBJ2-7
cdr3_aa: CASSASGYEQYF

v_call: TRBV3-1/TRBV3-2
clone_size: -
j_call: TRBJ2-7
cdr3_aa: CASSQGLGGTSEYEQYF

v_call: TRBV12-5
clone_size: -
j_call: TRBJ2-1
cdr3_aa: CASGSPGRALVNEQFF

v_call: TRBV19
clone_size: -
j_call: TRBJ1-1
cdr3_aa: CATSGEDRVRVGHTEAFF

v_call: TRBV14
clone_size: -
j_call: TRBJ2-7
cdr3_aa: CASSQIAGAEQYF

v_call: TRBV5-8
clone_size: -
j_call: TRBJ1-2
cdr3_aa: CASSLEVVGYGYTF

v_call: TRBV19
clone_size: -
j_call: TRBJ2-7
cdr3_aa: CASSTGTSGSFEQYF

v_call: TRBV19
clone_size: -
j_call: TRBJ2-2
cdr3_aa: CASSITGNTGELFF

v_call: TRBV6-4
clone_size: -
j_call: TRBJ2-1
cdr3_aa: CASSALSGSSYNEQFF

v_call: TRBV7-8
clone_size: -
j_call: TRBJ2-7
cdr3_aa: CASSFNRLAESPPYEQYF

v_call: TRBV4-3
clone_size: -
j_call: TRBJ2-1
cdr3_aa: CASSQARSSGSSYNEQFF

v_call: TRBV27
clone_size: -
j_call: TRBJ1-2
cdr3_aa: CASRRTEEGYGYTF

v_call: TRBV24-1
clone_size: -
j_call: TRBJ2-7
cdr3_aa: CATSDSFRGLHYEQYF

v_call: TRBV6-2/TRBV6-3
clone_size: -
j_call: TRBJ2-1
cdr3_aa: CASSYSIGGRAGEQFF

v_call: TRBV20-1
clone_size: -
j_call: TRBJ2-5
cdr3_aa: CSASDISETQYF

v_call: TRBV24-1
clone_size: -
j_call: TRBJ1-1
cdr3_aa: CATQGQVNTEAFF

v_call: TRBV6-5
clone_size: -
j_call: TRBJ1-6
cdr3_aa: CASKRQADNSPLHF

v_call: TRBV30
clone_size: -
j_call: TRBJ2-7
cdr3_aa: CAWSDGQGEYEQYF

v_call: TRBV20-1
clone_size: -
j_call: TRBJ1-4
cdr3_aa: CSAEGDSKLFF

v_call: TRBV24-1
clone_size: -
j_call: TRBJ1-1
cdr3_aa: CATRSGSGTEAFF

v_call: TRBV24-1
clone_size: -
j_call: TRBJ2-6
cdr3_aa: CATSDLPTPGSGANVLTF

v_call: TRBV13
clone_size: -
j_call: TRBJ2-7
cdr3_aa: CASSRRAKLSYEQYF

v_call: TRBV2
clone_size: -
j_call: TRBJ1-2
cdr3_aa: CASSEFNRGTTNYGYTF

v_call: TRBV10-2
clone_size: -
j_call: TRBJ1-4
cdr3_aa: CASSSGATNEKLFF

v_call: TRBV5-1
clone_size: -
j_call: TRBJ2-3
cdr3_aa: CASSLAGGAGDTQYF

v_call: TRBV21-1
clone_size: -
j_call: TRBJ2-7
cdr3_aa: CASSKPKLTSKWINEQYF

v_call: TRBV27
clone_size: -
j_call: TRBJ2-1
cdr3_aa: CASSLDSGDYNEQFF

v_call: TRBV5-1
clone_size: -
j_call: TRBJ1-4
cdr3_aa: CASSLTGGAEKLFF